This TCR beta chain is from a study of cytomegalovirus exposure and HLA in healthy donors. Findings of the study overall: Researchers had no immune exposure information except CMV serostatus available. The authors assumed roughly uniform sequencing depth across donors for presence/absence analyses. While the bulk of TCR sequences proved rare, some public TCRs turned up in many donors.

PCR primers comprised 60 Vbeta and 13 Jbeta primers. Sequenced by immunoSEQ multiplex PCR; TCRdb stores in-frame clones only, minus some. The sample includes 150,000 to 200,000 clones, approximately 9.5% of them seen just once. Germline loops: CDR1 SEHNR, CDR2 FQNEAQ (reference sequence). The CDR3 has 12 amino acids. Trimming left V 4 bases short and J 8 bases short, with 8 bases between. About this clone itself: What it binds is unknown.

The TCR comes from a woman aged 25-40 years in good health and CMV-seropositive. The chain employs TRBV7-9 and TRBJ1-4; the D gene is possibly TRBD1 (6 bases). Sequencing was carried out using PBMCs. The CDR3 protein is CASSSGGEKLFF. CDR3 coding DNA: TGTGCCAGCAGCTCGGGGGGCGAAAAACTGTTTTTT. Full variable domain (rest looked up from reference TRBV7-9 and TRBJ1-4): DTGVSQNPRHKITKRGQNVTFRCDPISEHNRLYWYRQTLGQGPEFLTYFQNEAQLEKSRLLSDRFSAERPKGSFSTLEIQRTEQGDSAMYLCASSSGGEKLFFGSGTQLSVL.